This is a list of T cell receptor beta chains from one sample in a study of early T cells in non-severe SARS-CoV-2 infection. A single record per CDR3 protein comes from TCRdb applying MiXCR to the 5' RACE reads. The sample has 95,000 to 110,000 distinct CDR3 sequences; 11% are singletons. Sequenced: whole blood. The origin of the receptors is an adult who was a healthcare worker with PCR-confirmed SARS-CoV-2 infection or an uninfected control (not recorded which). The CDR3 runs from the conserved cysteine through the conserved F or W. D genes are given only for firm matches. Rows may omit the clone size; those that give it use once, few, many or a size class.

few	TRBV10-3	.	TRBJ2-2	CAISESGQPSTTGELFF
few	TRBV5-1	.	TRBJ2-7	CASSRTGVPYEQYF
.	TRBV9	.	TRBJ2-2	CASSVEGGTGELFF
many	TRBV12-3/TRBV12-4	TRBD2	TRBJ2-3	CASSFLGLAGTDTQYF
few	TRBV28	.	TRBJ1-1	CASSLWDTEAFF
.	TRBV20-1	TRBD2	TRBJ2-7	CSASPVAGGYLYEQYF
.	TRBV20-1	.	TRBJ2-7	CSASGTSTYEQYF
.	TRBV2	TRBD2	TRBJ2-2	CASSEEGPGLAGGKNTGELFF
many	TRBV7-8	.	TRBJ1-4	CASSSTRRGRGEKLFF
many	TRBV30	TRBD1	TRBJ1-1	CAWTVEGARTEAFF
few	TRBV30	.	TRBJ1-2	CAWASAGLGYTF
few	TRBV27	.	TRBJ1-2	CASSEIPVGNYGYTF
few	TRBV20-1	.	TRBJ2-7	CSASHGRSYEQYF
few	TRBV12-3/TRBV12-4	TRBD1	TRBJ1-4	CASTGTGKSEKLFF
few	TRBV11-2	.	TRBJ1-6	CASSSLGGRTYNSPLHF
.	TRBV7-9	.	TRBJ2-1	CASSLAGTKGVKRNEQFF
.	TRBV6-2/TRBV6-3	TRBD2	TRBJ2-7	CASRGLAQNEQYF
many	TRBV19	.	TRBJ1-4	CASSMGWSNEKLFF
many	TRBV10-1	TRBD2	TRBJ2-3	CASSETSGRSSTQYF
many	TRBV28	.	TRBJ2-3	CASSLFSGTDTQYF
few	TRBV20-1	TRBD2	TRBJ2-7	CSASPTSDSYEQYF
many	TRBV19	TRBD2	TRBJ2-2	CASSMAGGTDTGELFF
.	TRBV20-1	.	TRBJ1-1	CSATKTRDTEAFF
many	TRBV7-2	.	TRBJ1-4	CASSLEGEKLFF
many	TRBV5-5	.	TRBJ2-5	CASSMGGIQETQYF
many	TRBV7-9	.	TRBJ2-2	CASAQGVWTGELFF
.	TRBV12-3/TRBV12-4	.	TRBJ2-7	CASSPNRDEQYF
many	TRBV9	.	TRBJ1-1	CASSVGEVGTEAFF
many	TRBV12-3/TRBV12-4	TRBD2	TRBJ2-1	CASAGDDNEQFF
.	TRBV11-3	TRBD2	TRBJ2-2	CASSFLAGAGTGELFF
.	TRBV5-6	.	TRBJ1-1	CASSSYSQGFGEAFF
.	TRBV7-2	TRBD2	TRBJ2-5	CASSLKYAGAQETQYF
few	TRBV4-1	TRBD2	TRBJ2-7	CASALGLAAWDEQYF
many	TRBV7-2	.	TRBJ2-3	CASRRIAWMADTQYF
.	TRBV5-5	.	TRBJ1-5	CASSLDVGAAFNQPQHF